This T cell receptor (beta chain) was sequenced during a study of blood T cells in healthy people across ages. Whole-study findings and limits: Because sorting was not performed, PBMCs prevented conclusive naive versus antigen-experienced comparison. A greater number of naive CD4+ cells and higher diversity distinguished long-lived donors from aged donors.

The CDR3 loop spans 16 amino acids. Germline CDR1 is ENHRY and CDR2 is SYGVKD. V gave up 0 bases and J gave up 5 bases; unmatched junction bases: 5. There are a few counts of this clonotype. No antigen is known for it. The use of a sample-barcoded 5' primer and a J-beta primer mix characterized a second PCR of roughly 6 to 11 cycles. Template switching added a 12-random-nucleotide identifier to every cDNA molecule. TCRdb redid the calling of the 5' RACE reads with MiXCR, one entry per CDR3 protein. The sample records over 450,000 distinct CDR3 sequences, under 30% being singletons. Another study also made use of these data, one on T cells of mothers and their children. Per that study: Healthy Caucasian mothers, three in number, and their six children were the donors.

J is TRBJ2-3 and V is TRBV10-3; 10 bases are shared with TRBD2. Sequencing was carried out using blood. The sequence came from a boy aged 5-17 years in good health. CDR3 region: CAISESTSGDGDTQYF. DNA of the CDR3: TGTGCCATCAGTGAGTCTACTAGCGGGGATGGAGATACGCAGTATTTT.